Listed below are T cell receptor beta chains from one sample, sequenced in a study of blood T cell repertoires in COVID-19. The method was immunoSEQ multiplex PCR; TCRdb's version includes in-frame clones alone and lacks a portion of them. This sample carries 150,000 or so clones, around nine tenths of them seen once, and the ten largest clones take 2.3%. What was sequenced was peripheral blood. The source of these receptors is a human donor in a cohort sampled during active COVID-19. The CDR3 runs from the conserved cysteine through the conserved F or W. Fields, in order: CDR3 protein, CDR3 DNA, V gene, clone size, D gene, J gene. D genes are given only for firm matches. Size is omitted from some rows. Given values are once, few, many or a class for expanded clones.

CDR3 protein: CASSLGGARNQPQHF
CDR3 DNA: TGTGCCAGCAGTTTGGGAGGGGCCCGGAATCAGCCCCAGCATTTT
V gene: TRBV28
clone size: NA
D gene: NA
J gene: TRBJ1-5

CDR3 protein: CATSTREGTGELFF
CDR3 DNA: TGTGCCACCAGCACCCGGGAGGGCACCGGGGAGCTGTTTTTT
V gene: TRBV24-1
clone size: NA
D gene: TRBD2
J gene: TRBJ2-2

CDR3 protein: CASSRDRGGVTEAFF
CDR3 DNA: TGTGCCAGCAGTCGTGACAGGGGTGGGGTCACTGAAGCTTTCTTT
V gene: TRBV28
clone size: NA
D gene: TRBD1
J gene: TRBJ1-1

CDR3 protein: CSASEGGSKPQHF
CDR3 DNA: TGCAGTGCTAGTGAAGGGGGCAGTAAGCCCCAGCATTTT
V gene: TRBV20-1
clone size: NA
D gene: TRBD1
J gene: TRBJ1-5

CDR3 protein: CATSRGLASTDTQYF
CDR3 DNA: TGTGCCACCAGCAGGGGACTAGCGAGCACAGATACGCAGTATTTT
V gene: TRBV15
clone size: NA
D gene: TRBD2
J gene: TRBJ2-3

CDR3 protein: CASSLATGLGTDTQYF
CDR3 DNA: TGTGCCAGCAGCTTAGCGACAGGCCTGGGCACAGATACGCAGTATTTT
V gene: TRBV7-9
clone size: NA
D gene: NA
J gene: TRBJ2-3

CDR3 protein: CASSLGLAGALGQETQYF
CDR3 DNA: TGTGCCAGCAGCCTAGGACTAGCGGGAGCCCTAGGACAAGAGACCCAGTACTTC
V gene: TRBV6-2/TRBV6-3
clone size: NA
D gene: TRBD2
J gene: TRBJ2-5

CDR3 protein: CASSLGQNGNTIYF
CDR3 DNA: TGTGCCAGCAGCTTAGGACAGAATGGAAACACCATATATTTT
V gene: TRBV7-2
clone size: NA
D gene: NA
J gene: TRBJ1-3

CDR3 protein: CASSSQRETAYNEQFF
CDR3 DNA: TGTGCCAGCAGCTCCCAGCGGGAGACCGCCTACAATGAGCAGTTCTTC
V gene: TRBV7-9
clone size: NA
D gene: TRBD2
J gene: TRBJ2-1

CDR3 protein: CATGDRGVFGELFF
CDR3 DNA: TGTGCCACCGGAGACAGGGGGGTTTTCGGGGAGCTGTTTTTT
V gene: TRBV19
clone size: NA
D gene: TRBD1
J gene: TRBJ2-2

CDR3 protein: CASSPRTGGETQYF
CDR3 DNA: TGTGCCAGCAGCCCTCGGACCGGGGGAGAGACCCAGTACTTC
V gene: TRBV7-6
clone size: NA
D gene: NA
J gene: TRBJ2-5

CDR3 protein: CASRLDRVESYEQYF
CDR3 DNA: TGTGCCAGCAGACTGGACAGGGTAGAGTCCTACGAGCAGTACTTC
V gene: TRBV6-5
clone size: NA
D gene: TRBD1
J gene: TRBJ2-7

CDR3 protein: CASSPHPPRAGTGELFF
CDR3 DNA: TGCGCCAGCAGCCCCCACCCCCCAAGGGCGGGCACCGGGGAGCTGTTTTTT
V gene: TRBV4-1
clone size: NA
D gene: NA
J gene: TRBJ2-2

CDR3 protein: CASSHPLLSYEQYF
CDR3 DNA: TGTGCCAGCAGCCACCCACTACTCTCCTACGAGCAGTACTTC
V gene: TRBV7-6
clone size: NA
D gene: NA
J gene: TRBJ2-7

CDR3 protein: CASSATSGGALYEQYF
CDR3 DNA: TGTGCCAGCAGTGCGACTAGCGGGGGGGCCCTCTACGAGCAGTACTTC
V gene: TRBV28
clone size: NA
D gene: TRBD2
J gene: TRBJ2-7

CDR3 protein: CASSPRSSGSRNEQYF
CDR3 DNA: TGTGCCAGCAGCCCGCGAAGTAGCGGGAGCAGAAACGAGCAGTACTTC
V gene: TRBV7-2
clone size: once
D gene: TRBD2
J gene: TRBJ2-7

CDR3 protein: CATSRRGAGSTDTQYF
CDR3 DNA: TGTGCCACCAGCAGACGCGGGGCGGGGAGCACAGATACGCAGTATTTT
V gene: TRBV15
clone size: NA
D gene: NA
J gene: TRBJ2-3

CDR3 protein: CAISEMQTSGSVETQYF
CDR3 DNA: TGTGCCATCAGCGAAATGCAGACTAGCGGGAGTGTAGAGACCCAGTACTTC
V gene: TRBV10-3
clone size: NA
D gene: TRBD2
J gene: TRBJ2-5

CDR3 protein: CASSFSFQVSNQPQHF
CDR3 DNA: TGTGCCAGCAGCTTTTCTTTCCAGGTTAGCAATCAGCCCCAGCATTTT
V gene: TRBV5-5
clone size: few
D gene: NA
J gene: TRBJ1-5

CDR3 protein: CAISGGTGGQYEQFF
CDR3 DNA: TGTGCCATCAGTGGGGGGACAGGGGGACAATATGAGCAGTTCTTC
V gene: TRBV10-3
clone size: NA
D gene: TRBD1
J gene: TRBJ2-1

CDR3 protein: CASSSTGYAEAFF
CDR3 DNA: TGTGCCAGCAGCTCTACAGGTTACGCTGAAGCTTTCTTT
V gene: TRBV7-9
clone size: once
D gene: NA
J gene: TRBJ1-1

CDR3 protein: CASSDMGQGGYEQYF
CDR3 DNA: TGTGCCAGCAGTGACATGGGACAGGGAGGCTACGAGCAGTACTTC
V gene: TRBV25-1
clone size: few
D gene: TRBD1
J gene: TRBJ2-7